This TCR beta chain was obtained from a study of cytomegalovirus exposure and HLA in healthy donors. V was shortened by 5 bases and J by 1 base, with 14 bases between the two germline ends. Germline V gives CDR1 MNHEY, CDR2 SMNVEV (reference sequence). CDR3 length: 15 amino acids. Primers for the PCR totalled 60 Vbeta and 13 Jbeta. The repertoire was sequenced with immunoSEQ multiplex PCR; TCRdb's copy has only in-frame clones and lacks some. The sample yields 95,000 to 100,000 clones, under 85% seen once. This clone was counted a single time. As yet, its antigen is unknown. Study results and limitations: In a later analysis, V- and J-gene trimming of beta chains associated with a DCLRE1C missense variant, replicated independently. A later examination showed that TCR association rates differed by HLA locus, with DRB1 most and HLA-C fewest.

This rearrangement joins TRBV27 to TRBJ2-5; tentatively, D is TRBD2 (6 bases). Sequencing was carried out using PBMCs. This clonotype was sampled from a woman aged 40 to 55 in good health and CMV-seronegative. CDR3 amino acids: CASSLASTGQETQYF. DNA of the CDR3: TGTGCCAGCAGTCTAGCGTCCACAGGCCAAGAGACCCAGTACTTC.